Following are 19 T cell receptor beta chains from one sample sequenced in a study of regulatory T cells in long-lasting Graves disease. HTBI primers from iRepertoire and Arm-PCR of CDR3 regions yielded the TCR beta libraries. TCRdb redid the calling of the multiplex PCR reads with MiXCR, one entry per CDR3 protein. The table lists 520,000 or so distinct CDR3 sequences, approximately 12% of them singletons. The time point is: newly diagnosed GD, antithyroid drugs for less than 3 months. Following extraction of RNA from PBMCs, that RNA was used to make the TCR library. These data were also filed under a second study, of T cells in Graves' hyperthyroidism and ophthalmopathy.

Material: peripheral blood mononuclear cells (PBMCs), obtained at new diagnosis, from a patient treated with antithyroid drugs. These receptors were obtained from a woman aged 30 to 39 with Graves disease.

This clonotype was counted at least ten times. The chain combines TRBV7-2 with TRBJ2-7; tentative D call: TRBD2 (6 bases). The CDR3 covers 14 residues. Germline V gives CDR1 SGHTA, CDR2 FQGNSA. The V gene lost 3 bases and the J gene lost 6 bases, with 15 bases spanning the gap. DNA for the CDR3: TGTGCCAGCAGCTTGACCCATTGGGACTCCGAGCAGTACTTC. Its protein product is CASSLTHWDSEQYF.

The CDR3 here is CASSVLAGGGTGELFF. The CDR3 region has the DNA TGTGCCAGCAGCGTTTTAGCGGGAGGGGGTACCGGGGAGCTGTTTTTT. This rearrangement joins TRBV9 to TRBJ2-2; 11 bases line up with TRBD2. CDR1 is SGDLS, CDR2 YYNGEE, per germline. This CDR3 region has 16 residues. J gave up 5 bases and V 2 bases, and 5 bases lay outside the gene matches.

This sequence joins TRBV6-2 or TRBV6-3 and TRBJ1-2; D uncertain. The CDR3 consists of 16 residues. V lost 1 base and J lost 3, with 15 bases in between. CDR1 is MNHEY, CDR2 SVGEGT, per germline. The CDR3, as DNA: TGTGCCAGCAGTTACTACCTCCCCCGTCGGGACTATGGCTACACCTTC. Its protein is CASSYYLPRRDYGYTF.

This clonotype was picked up one time. Being one base from a much bigger clone, this may be a read error. The V and J genes are TRBV15 and TRBJ1-5; possibly TRBD1 for D (6 bases). The germline gives CDR1 LNHNV, CDR2 YYDKDF (reference sequence). CDR3 length equals 17 residues. The CDR3 region is CVTSVSRSGAYDQPQHF. The CDR3 bases are TGTGTCACCAGCGTCTCGAGATCGGGGGCATACGATCAGCCCCAGCATTTT.

In its sample, this clonotype was seen many times. The chain uses TRBV18 and TRBJ2-5; 9 bases map to TRBD1. In germline, CDR1 is KGHSH, CDR2 LQKENI. The CDR3 consists of 14 residues. The V gene end was trimmed by 3 bases and the J gene end by 6 bases; junction bases not matched to a gene: 5. CDR3 coding DNA: TGTGCCAGCTCACCGGGACAGGGTGAAAAGACCCAGTACTTC. Its protein is CASSPGQGEKTQYF.

This clonotype has at least ten counts. The chain is built from TRBV20-1 and TRBJ2-3; TRBD2 matches at 12 bases. Germline values: CDR1 DFQATT, CDR2 SNEGSKA (reference sequence). The length of the CDR3 is 17 residues. Losses at the gene ends were 2 bases for V and 6 bases for J; bases not matched to a gene: 12. CDR3 loop: CSARTWTSGTPGDTQYF. CDR3 nucleotides: TGCAGTGCTAGAACCTGGACTAGCGGGACCCCCGGGGATACGCAGTATTTT.

This clonotype was counted between two and nine times. This rearrangement joins TRBV6-1 to TRBJ2-7; tentative D call: TRBD1 (6 bases). This CDR3 has 13 residues. The germline gives CDR1 MNHNS, CDR2 SASEGT. With 6 bases removed from V and 6 bases from J, the gap between germline ends came to 15 bases. The DNA of the CDR3 is TGTGCCAGCAGACCTCAGGGGCTGGGCGAGCAGTACTTC. Protein product: CASRPQGLGEQYF.

This clonotype showed up just a few times. A much more abundant neighbour one base away suggests this may be a read error. The rearrangement joins TRBV11-3 to TRBJ2-1; no clear D. The CDR3 covers 14 residues. Germline V gene data show CDR1 as SGHNT and CDR2 as YENEEA. The ends were cut back, 1 base at V and 8 bases at J, with 12 bases in the middle. CDR3 amino acids: CASSLGFGHDEQFF. DNA of the CDR3: TGTGCCAGCAGCTTAGGTTTCGGGCACGATGAGCAGTTCTTC. Looking up the rest from reference TRBV11-3 and TRBJ2-1 gives the full variable domain: EAGVVQSPRYKIIEKKQPVAFWCNPISGHNTLYWYLQNLGQGPELLIRYENEEAVDDSQLPKDRFSAERLKGVDSTLKIQPAELGDSAVYLCASSLGFGHDEQFFGPGTRLTVL.

The CDR3 is CASSLWQGHYEQYF. The CDR3 DNA reads as TGTGCCAGCAGTTTATGGCAGGGTCATTACGAGCAGTACTTC. V usage is TRBV27 and J usage is TRBJ2-7; maybe TRBD1 (5 bases). The CDR3 spans 14 residues. Germline V gene sequence: CDR1 MNHEY, CDR2 SMNVEV (reference sequence). Trimming pared 1 base from V and 4 bases from J, leaving 11 bases between.

There are many counts of this clonotype. The chain recombines TRBV20-1 with TRBJ1-5, with D possibly TRBD1 on 5 matching bases. The CDR3 spans 13 residues. V lost 6 bases to trimming and J lost 1 base, with 10 bases between them. Germline V lookup: CDR1 DFQATT, CDR2 SNEGSKA (reference sequence). DNA of the CDR3: TGCAGTGCGACGGGGGGAAGCAATCAGCCCCAGCATTTT. As protein: CSATGGSNQPQHF.

The chain couples TRBV27 to TRBJ1-5; possible D gene TRBD1, 5 bases. Trimming removed 3 bases at V and 4 bases at J, with 16 bases between. This CDR3 has 16 amino acids. Germline V gene sequence: CDR1 MNHEY, CDR2 SMNVEV (reference sequence). The CDR3 loop is CASSLTAGGVNQPQHF. Written as DNA, the CDR3 is TGTGCCAGCAGTTTGACAGCGGGTGGGGTAAATCAGCCCCAGCATTTT.

This clonotype was counted a few times. The chain recombines TRBV4-1 with TRBJ2-7; D possibly corresponds to TRBD2 (6 bases). The germline V gene encodes CDR1 MGHRA and CDR2 YSYEKL. This CDR3 spans 15 amino acids. Trimming pared 1 base from V and 3 bases from J, leaving 13 bases between. The CDR3 DNA follows: TGCGCCAGCAGCCAAGTCGACCCTAGCGACTACGAGCAGTACTTC. It translates to CASSQVDPSDYEQYF.

The chain links TRBV12-3 or TRBV12-4 to TRBJ2-5, with TRBD2 matching over 15 bases. This CDR3 spans 16 amino acids. Losses at the gene ends were 7 bases for V and 5 bases for J; bases not matched to a gene: 8. DNA of the CDR3: TGTGCCAGCACCGGACTAGCGGGAGGGCCGTCTGAGACCCAGTACTTC. Translated, it gives CASTGLAGGPSETQYF.

This clonotype was detected ten times or more. The genes are TRBV3-1 and TRBJ2-7; possible D gene TRBD2, 5 bases. The CDR3 is 15 amino acids. With 3 bases removed from V and 0 bases from J, the gap between germline ends came to 12 bases. Germline V gene sequence: CDR1 LGHDT, CDR2 YNNKEL (reference sequence). The DNA for the CDR3 is TGTGCCAGCAGCCAGCAACTAGTTTCCTCCTACGAGCAGTACTTC. Translated: CASSQQLVSSYEQYF.

The table lists this clonotype with many counts. The CDR3 sequence: CASSPIKTSGSQDTQYF. CDR3 bases: TGTGCCAGCTCACCAATCAAAACTAGCGGGAGTCAAGATACGCAGTATTTT. The chain combines TRBV18 with TRBJ2-3, with 11 bases matching TRBD2. This CDR3 comprises 17 residues. Trimming took 2 bases from V and 5 from J; bases not matched to a gene: 9. Germline loops: CDR1 KGHSH, CDR2 LQKENI.

This clonotype was counted at least ten times. The chain combines TRBV11-2 with TRBJ2-7, with D tentatively TRBD1 (5 bases). The CDR3 totals 15 residues. Germline CDR1 reads SGHAT; CDR2 reads FQNNGV. V gave up 2 bases and J gave up 1 base, with 12 bases separating them. The CDR3 reads CASSLNPTESYEQYF. CDR3 DNA: TGTGCCAGCAGCTTAAACCCGACAGAGTCCTACGAGCAGTACTTC.

This clonotype was seen a few times. This chain connects TRBV16 to TRBJ2-3; no reliable D call. Germline CDR1 is KGHSY and CDR2 is FQNENV. This CDR3 has 14 amino acids. Trimming pared 2 bases from V and 0 bases from J, leaving 6 bases between. The CDR3 sequence is CASSQIASTDTQYF. CDR3 DNA sequence: TGTGCCAGCAGCCAAATCGCAAGCACAGATACGCAGTATTTT.

This clonotype was seen only a few times. The chain is built from TRBV9 and TRBJ2-7; 8 bases match TRBD1. The germline V gene encodes CDR1 SGDLS and CDR2 YYNGEE. The CDR3 extends over 14 amino acids. After removal of 0 bases from V and 5 bases from J, the junction contained 4 bases not matched to a gene. CDR3: CASSVVGQGDEQYF. The CDR3 bases are TGTGCCAGCAGCGTAGTTGGACAGGGCGACGAGCAGTACTTC.

This clonotype was counted between two and nine times. At one of its ends the junction is not consistent with the germline gene, which may arise from a read error. The V call is TRBV7-7, the J call TRBJ2-1; D is undetermined. Looked up from germline, CDR1 is SSHAT and CDR2 is FNYEAQ (reference sequence). CDR3 size: 13 residues. CDR3 DNA sequence: TGTGCTAGCAGCTCAAAAGTTTCGGCTGAGCAGTTCTTC. The encoded protein is CASSSKVSAEQFF. The whole variable domain, filled in from reference TRBV7-7 and TRBJ2-1, reads GAGVSQSPRYKVTKRGQDVTLRCDPISSHATLYWYQQALGQGPEFLTYFNYEAQPDKSGLPSDRFSAERPEGSISTLTIQRTEQRDSAMYRCASSSKVSAEQFFGPGTRLTVL.